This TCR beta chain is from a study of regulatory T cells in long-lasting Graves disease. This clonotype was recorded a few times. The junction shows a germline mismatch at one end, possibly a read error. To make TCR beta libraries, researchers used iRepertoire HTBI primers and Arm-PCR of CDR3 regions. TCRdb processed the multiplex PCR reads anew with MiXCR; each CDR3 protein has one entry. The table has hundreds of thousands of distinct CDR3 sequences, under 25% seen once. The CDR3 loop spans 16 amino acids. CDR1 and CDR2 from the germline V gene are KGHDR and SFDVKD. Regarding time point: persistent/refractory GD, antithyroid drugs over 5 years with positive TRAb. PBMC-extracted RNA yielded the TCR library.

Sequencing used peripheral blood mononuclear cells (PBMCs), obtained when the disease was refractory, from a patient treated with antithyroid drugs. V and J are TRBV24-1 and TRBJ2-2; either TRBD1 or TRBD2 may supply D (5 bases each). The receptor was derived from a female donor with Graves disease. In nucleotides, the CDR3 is TGTGCCACCAGTCCCCCCTGGGGCGCGAACACCGGGGAACTGTTTTTT. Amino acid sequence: CATSPPWGANTGELFF.